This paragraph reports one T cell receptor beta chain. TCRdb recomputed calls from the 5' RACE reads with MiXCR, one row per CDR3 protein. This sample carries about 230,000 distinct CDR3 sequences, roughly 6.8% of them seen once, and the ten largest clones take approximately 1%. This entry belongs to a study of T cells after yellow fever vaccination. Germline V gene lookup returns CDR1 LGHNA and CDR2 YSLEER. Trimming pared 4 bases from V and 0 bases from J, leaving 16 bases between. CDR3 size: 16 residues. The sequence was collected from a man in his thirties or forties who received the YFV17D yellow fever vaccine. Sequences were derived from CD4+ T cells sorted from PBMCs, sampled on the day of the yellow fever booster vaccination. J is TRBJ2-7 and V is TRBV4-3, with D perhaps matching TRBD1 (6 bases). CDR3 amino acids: CASSPGTGYSSYEQYF. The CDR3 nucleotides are TGCGCCAGCAGCCCCGGAACAGGGTACAGCTCCTACGAGCAGTACTTC.